This T cell receptor (beta chain) comes out of a study of blood T cell repertoires in COVID-19. Study summary: Sites in the United States, Italy and Spain provided acute and convalescent COVID-19 samples. Sources were T cells, B-cell-depleted T cells, or PBMCs; the material itself was cDNA or gDNA.

Germline loops: CDR1 SGHTA, CDR2 FQGNSA. Trimming took off 4 bases at V and 0 bases at J, with 12 bases between the two ends. This CDR3 is 15 amino acids long. Produced via immunoSEQ multiplex PCR; TCRdb's table is partial and in-frame only. The sample has 150,000 to 200,000 clones; more than 70% are singletons. Sequencing was carried out using peripheral blood. The V and J genes are TRBV7-2 and TRBJ1-2; weak D call: TRBD1 (5 bases). The receptor was derived from a middle-aged man who had recovered from COVID-19. The CDR3 DNA reads TGTGCCAGCAGCTCTACGGGACTAGCTAACTATGGCTACACCTTC. This sequence encodes CASSSTGLANYGYTF.